These 3 T cell receptor beta chains were sequenced from one sample in a study of blood T cells in healthy people across ages. The second PCR ran about 6 to 11 cycles with a sample-barcoded 5' primer and J-beta primers. TCRdb reprocessed the 5' RACE reads via MiXCR and lists one record per CDR3 protein. Of hundreds of thousands of distinct CDR3 sequences in the sample, 62% were seen once. Sequencing was performed on blood. These receptors were obtained from a man aged 25 to 45 in good health.

This rearrangement joins TRBV6-5 to TRBJ2-6; D is unresolved. The germline V gene encodes CDR1 MNHEY and CDR2 SVGAGI. V lost 4 bases to trimming and J lost 0 bases, with 7 bases between them. The CDR3 has 15 residues. CDR3 sequence reads: CASSWRRSGANVLTF. As DNA, the CDR3 is TGTGCCAGCAGTTGGCGGCGCTCTGGGGCCAACGTCCTGACTTTC.

J is TRBJ1-5 and V is TRBV25-1; perhaps TRBD1 as D (5 bases). Trimming removed 1 base at V and 4 bases at J, with 8 bases between. The CDR3 sequence is 14 residues long. CDR1 and CDR2 from the germline V gene are MGHDK and SYGVNS. In DNA form, the CDR3 reads TGTGCCAGCAGTGAATTGGGGGATAATCAGCCCCAGCATTTT. Encoded protein: CASSELGDNQPQHF.

This clonotype has more than one count but fewer than ten. The chain combines TRBV25-1 with TRBJ1-1; a possible D gene is TRBD1 (5 bases). Trimming removed 4 bases at V and 9 bases at J, with 15 bases between. CDR1 is MGHDK, CDR2 SYGVNS, per germline. The CDR3 has 13 residues. CDR3 sequence (DNA): TGTGCCAGCAGTGCCCTGCTGAGGGGCCAAGCTTTCTTT. Protein sequence: CASSALLRGQAFF.